This TCR beta chain was profiled in a study of graft-versus-host responses after intestinal transplantation. Whole-study context: Multivisceral, liver-intestinal, or isolated intestinal transplants were received by the recipients.

This clone was seen only once. Its antigen is still unknown. The germline CDR1 and CDR2 sequences are SGHRS and YFSETQ. This CDR3 contains 15 residues. Deletions cut 4 bases from V and 8 bases from J, with 19 bases between. Sequenced by immunoSEQ multiplex PCR; TCRdb stores in-frame clones only, minus some. The sample has roughly 90,000 clones; 88% are singletons. The source was unstimulated CD4+ T cells sorted from spleen or lymph node cells, collected before transplant. The rearrangement joins TRBV5-1 to TRBJ1-3, with D perhaps matching TRBD1 (5 bases). The source of this sequence is a human donor who was the organ donor for an intestinal transplant. CDR3 sequence (DNA): TGCGCCAGCAGCCTCACAGCTCCCCCGGGGGACACCATATATTTT. Translating gives CASSLTAPPGDTIYF.